Each of the 8 T cell receptor beta chains below was sequenced from the same sample in a study of shared clonotypes between healthy human individuals. Sequencing used immunoSEQ multiplex PCR; TCRdb keeps in-frame clones, though not all of them. Among some 2.1 million clones listed, around 96% were seen once. CD45RO-negative CD8 cells positively selected for CCR7 made up the naive population, which excluded terminally differentiated effector memory CD45RA+ cells. What was sequenced was naive CD8+ T cells sorted from blood. These receptors were collected from a man between 18 and 35 years old in good health.

The chain joins TRBV7-9 to TRBJ2-7, with 7 bases matching TRBD2. The V segment lost 1 base and the J segment 0 bases; nucleotides outside the gene matches: 15. The germline V gene has CDR1 SEHNR and CDR2 FQNEAQ (reference sequence). This CDR3 comprises 19 residues. DNA for the CDR3: TGTGCCAGCAGCTTAGGTTACGGCGTTGCCGGGACTACCTCCTACGAGCAGTACTTC. This gives the protein CASSLGYGVAGTTSYEQYF.

V and J are TRBV5-6 and TRBJ2-7; D unresolved. The CDR3 loop spans 13 amino acids. Germline CDR1 and CDR2: SGHDT and YYEEEE. Trimming pared 6 bases from V and 0 bases from J, leaving 10 bases between. The CDR3 protein is CASTSGGSYEQYF. Written as DNA, the CDR3 is TGTGCCAGCACCTCGGGTGGCTCCTACGAGCAGTACTTC.

J is TRBJ2-1 and V is TRBV27, with 7 bases aligning to TRBD2. The CDR3 runs to 14 residues. Germline loops: CDR1 MNHEY, CDR2 SMNVEV (reference sequence). V lost 4 bases and J lost 6; bases outside the gene matches: 6. The CDR3: CASSYAGVGNEQFF. The CDR3, as DNA: TGTGCCAGCAGTTACGCGGGGGTCGGCAATGAGCAGTTCTTC.

This rearrangement joins TRBV9 to TRBJ2-3; weak D call: TRBD1 (6 bases). Deletions cut 0 bases from V and 0 bases from J, with 14 bases between. This CDR3 spans 17 amino acids. Germline CDR1 and CDR2: SGDLS and YYNGEE. CDR3 loop: CASSVDGTPSSTDTQYF. The CDR3 region has the DNA TGTGCCAGCAGCGTAGACGGGACACCGTCTAGCACAGATACGCAGTATTTT.

This chain connects TRBV12-2 to TRBJ1-5; TRBD1, as called in the table, went unchecked against the DNA. TRBV12-2 is reported as a pseudogene. The CDR3 sequence is 17 residues long. The CDR3 loop is CASRFCRGKYSNQPQHF. CDR3 DNA: TGTGCAAGTCGCTTTTGTAGGGGAAAGTATAGCAATCAGCCCCAGCATTTT.

This rearrangement joins TRBV27 to TRBJ1-3, with D perhaps matching TRBD1 (6 bases). The germline V gene encodes CDR1 MNHEY and CDR2 SMNVEV (reference sequence). The CDR3 contains 15 residues. V shed 0 bases and J shed 3 bases, with 9 bases lying between them. The CDR3 region has the DNA TGTGCCAGCAGTTTATCGGCAGGGGTTGGAAACACCATATATTTT. Translated: CASSLSAGVGNTIYF.

This clone was seen just once. As DNA, the CDR3 is TGTGCCAGCAGCTTGGATGAGAGGGCCGCCACCGGGGAGCTGTTTTTT. Its translation is CASSLDERAATGELFF. The chain joins TRBV5-4 to TRBJ2-2; D perhaps matches TRBD2 (5 bases). Trimming shortened V by 0 bases and J by 4 bases, and 13 bases separated the two germline ends. Germline lookup yields CDR1 SGHNT and CDR2 YYREEE (reference sequence). The CDR3 covers 16 residues.

The chain uses TRBV5-3 and TRBJ1-2; 9 bases align to TRBD1. TRBV5-3 is an ORF; its function is uncertain. The CDR3 has 22 residues. V gave up 3 bases and J gave up 1 base; unmatched junction bases: 25. The CDR3 nucleotides are TGTGCCAGAAGCTCACTACCGGGACAGGGCCTATGGCCTGCCCTCTGTAACTATGGCTACACCTTC. Translating it yields CARSSLPGQGLWPALCNYGYTF.